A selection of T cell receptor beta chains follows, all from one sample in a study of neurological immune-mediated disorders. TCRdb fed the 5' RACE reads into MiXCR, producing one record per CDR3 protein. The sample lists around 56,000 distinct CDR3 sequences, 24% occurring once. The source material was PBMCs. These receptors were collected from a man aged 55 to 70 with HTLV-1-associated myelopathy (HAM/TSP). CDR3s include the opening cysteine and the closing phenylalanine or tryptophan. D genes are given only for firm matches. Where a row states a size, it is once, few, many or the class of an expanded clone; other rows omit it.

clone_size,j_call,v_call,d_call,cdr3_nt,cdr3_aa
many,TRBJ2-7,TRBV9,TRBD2,TGTGCCAGCAGCGGAACTAGCGGGAGAGATCAGTACTTC,CASSGTSGRDQYF
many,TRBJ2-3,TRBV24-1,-,TGTGCCACCAGTGATTTGCAGTACGGCGCAGATACGCAGTATTTT,CATSDLQYGADTQYF
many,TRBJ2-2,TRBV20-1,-,TGCAGTGCTATGGACTGGAACACCGGGGAGCTGTTTTTT,CSAMDWNTGELFF
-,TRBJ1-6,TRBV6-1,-,TGTGCCAGCAGTGGAGCCAGGGGATCCATTTCGAGTAATTCACCCCTCCACTTT,CASSGARGSISSNSPLHF
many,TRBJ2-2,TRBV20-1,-,TGCAGTGCTAGAAATACGGCCACCGGGGAGCTGTTTTTT,CSARNTATGELFF
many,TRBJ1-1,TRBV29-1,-,TGCAGCGTTGGGGAGAGCACGCGTACTGAAGCTTTCTTT,CSVGESTRTEAFF
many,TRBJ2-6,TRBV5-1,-,TGCGCCAGCAGCAACGGCTCTGGGGCCAACGTCCTGACTTTC,CASSNGSGANVLTF
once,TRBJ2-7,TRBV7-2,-,TGTGCCAGCTTCGGTTCCACTAGCTACGAGCAGTACTTC,CASFGSTSYEQYF
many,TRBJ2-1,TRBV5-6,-,TGTGCCAGCAGCTTGGGGCAGGGAGACAATGAGCAGTTCTTC,CASSLGQGDNEQFF
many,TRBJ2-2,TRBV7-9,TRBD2,TGTGCCAGCAGCTTACTGACTAGCGGGACCACCGGGGAGCTGTTTTTT,CASSLLTSGTTGELFF
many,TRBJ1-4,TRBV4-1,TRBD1,TGCGCCAGCAGCCTAGTAGGAGGACAGGGTAATGAAAAACTGTTTTTT,CASSLVGGQGNEKLFF
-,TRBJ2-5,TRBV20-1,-,TGCAGTGTCACACCCGGTAGCGGGACAGAAGAGACCCAGTACTTC,CSVTPGSGTEETQYF
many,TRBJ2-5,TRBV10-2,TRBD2,TGCGCCAGCAGTCCAAGCGGGAGGATCCAAGAGACCCAGTACTTC,CASSPSGRIQETQYF
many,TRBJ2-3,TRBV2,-,TGTGCCAGCAGTTCTATGGGGGCTGGCGCAGATACGCAGTATTTT,CASSSMGAGADTQYF
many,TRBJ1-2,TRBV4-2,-,TGTGCCAGCAGCCCCGGGGGGACGAACTATGGCTACACCTTC,CASSPGGTNYGYTF
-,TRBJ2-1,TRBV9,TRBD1,TGTGCCAGCAGCGGACAGGGGGCCCTGGGCAATGAGCAGTTCTTC,CASSGQGALGNEQFF
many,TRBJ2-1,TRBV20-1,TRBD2,TGCAGTGCTAGACCCACGGAGATAGATGCGACTAGCGGGTTTTACAATGAGCAGTTCTTC,CSARPTEIDATSGFYNEQFF
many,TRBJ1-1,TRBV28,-,TGTGCCAGCAGCCCGAGAGGGGAGGGGATAGGCACTGAAGCTTTCTTT,CASSPRGEGIGTEAFF
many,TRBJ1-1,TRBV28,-,TGTGCCAGCAGCCTAAACATTGGGGCGGGGAGCGGCACTGAAGCTTTCTTT,CASSLNIGAGSGTEAFF
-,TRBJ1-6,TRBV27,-,TGTGCCAGCAGTTTACTGGGGGAGAATTCACCCCTCCACTTT,CASSLLGENSPLHF
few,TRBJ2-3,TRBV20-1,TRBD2,TGCAGTGTTAGTACCATAGCGGGAGCCCCAGATACGCAGTATTTT,CSVSTIAGAPDTQYF
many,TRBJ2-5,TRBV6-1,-,TGTGCCAGCAGTGAGATAATTGGTCGGGGAAAAGAGACCCAGTACTTC,CASSEIIGRGKETQYF
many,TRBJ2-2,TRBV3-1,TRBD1,TGTGCCAGCAGTCGTCCGGGACAGGGGGCAACCGGGGAGCTGTTTTTT,CASSRPGQGATGELFF
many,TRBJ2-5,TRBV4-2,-,TGTGCCAGCAGCCAAGAGGTGGCTTTGGAGACCCAGTACTTC,CASSQEVALETQYF
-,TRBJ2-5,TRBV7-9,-,TGTGCCAGCAGTCTCCGTGGAGGGATGGAGACCCAGTACTTC,CASSLRGGMETQYF
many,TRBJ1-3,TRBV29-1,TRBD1,TGCAGCGTACTTGGACAGGGCCCCTCTGGAAACACCATATATTTT,CSVLGQGPSGNTIYF
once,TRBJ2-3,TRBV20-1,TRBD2,TGCAGTGCTACCACCTCGGGACTAGCGGGAGTTACAGATACGCAGTATTTT,CSATTSGLAGVTDTQYF
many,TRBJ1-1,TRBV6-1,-,TGTGCCAGCAGCTGGGGACGGAACACTGAAGCTTTCTTT,CASSWGRNTEAFF